This TCR beta chain was identified during a study of blood T cells in healthy people across ages. A remark on this clonotype: The antigen is unknown.

Points from the study as a whole: What prevented conclusive comparison of naive and antigen-experienced cells was that PBMCs were unsorted.

Germline lookup yields CDR1 SGHTA and CDR2 FQGNSA. Trimming stripped 1 base from V and 6 bases from J, with 16 bases between. The CDR3 length is 15 residues. Per sample, extraction of total RNA gave at least 5.5 micrograms in every case. Primers used in a second PCR of roughly 7 to 12 cycles were a sample-barcoded 5' primer and a J-beta primer mix. Every cDNA molecule carried a tag from a template-switch adaptor bearing 12 random nucleotides. TCRdb re-derived calls from the 5' RACE reads in MiXCR, one entry per CDR3 protein. This sample has 500,000 to 600,000 distinct CDR3 sequences; approximately 27% occur once, and the top ten carry roughly 20%.

This receptor was obtained from a woman aged 70-85 years in good health. The specimen was blood. The chain uses TRBV7-2 and TRBJ2-7, with D maybe TRBD2 (5 bases). CDR3 protein: CASSLGASSRREQYF. CDR3 DNA sequence: TGTGCCAGCAGCTTAGGGGCTAGCAGCCGCCGCGAGCAGTACTTC.